This TCR beta chain is from a study of beta chain features in type 1 diabetes. Overall study findings and caveats: In all four CD4+ subsets, TCRB CDR3 length was significantly, moderately reduced in type 1 diabetes. Patients with type 1 diabetes showed fewer VDJ junction insertions and more deletions. A potential PCR bias toward shorter templates would be equal in patient and control samples.

Of note for this clone: Its antigen is unidentified.

The CDR3 totals 13 residues. The germline V and J ends were trimmed by 5 bases and 2 bases, with 9 bases remaining between them. The germline gives CDR1 ENHRY, CDR2 SYGVKD. Reverse transcribing all isolated RNA meant expressed TCRB transcripts were sequenced. TCRdb's table, derived via immunoSEQ multiplex PCR, lists solely in-frame clones and lacks some. The top ten hold more than 0.45% of the sample, which has roughly 100,000 clones, 25% to 35% seen once. This clonotype was obtained from a woman aged 18-29 years with type 1 diabetes. The gene calls are TRBV10-3 and TRBJ1-1; maybe TRBD1 (5 bases). Sequencing was done on a sample of central memory CD4+ T cells from blood. CDR3: CAISSDRNTEAFF. The CDR3 bases are TGTGCCATCAGTTCCGACAGAAACACTGAAGCTTTCTTT.